This T cell receptor (beta chain) comes out of a study of T cell changes during pregnancy in multiple sclerosis. In its sample, this clone was seen once. Per the germline V gene, CDR1 is WNHNN and CDR2 is SYGVQD (reference sequence). Trimming cost V 7 bases and J 6 bases, with 12 bases left between them. The CDR3 length is 12 residues. The table came from immunoSEQ multiplex PCR; TCRdb's copy has only in-frame clones and leaves some out. The sample shows 100,000 or so clones, over 75% of them seen only once. The TCR comes from a female donor in good health, enrolled as a control in a pregnancy study. The chain has TRBV10-1 and TRBJ1-2, with a weak D call TRBD1 (6 bases). The material was peripheral blood, obtained in the second trimester of pregnancy. Here the CDR3 reads CASTFRQDGYTF. CDR3 sequence (DNA): TGCGCCAGCACTTTCAGACAGGATGGCTACACCTTC.